Each of the 21 T cell receptor beta chains below was sequenced from the same sample in a study of vaccination and CD4 T cells after COVID-19. Regarding treatment: roughly ten-day PBMC culture with coronavirus spike peptide pools or control peptides (ViraFEST assay). With the Oncomine TCR Beta short-read assay, DNA from cultured CD4+ T cells was sequenced. Via MiXCR, TCRdb re-called the PCR reads, giving one row per CDR3 protein. The data contain 8,400 or so distinct CDR3 sequences, more than 55% of them singletons. Their recognized antigens are unknown. Sequencing was carried out using CD4+ T cells from blood, cultured in vitro. All receptors derive from a human donor who had recovered from COVID-19.

This rearrangement joins TRBV6-4 to TRBJ2-3; D call uncertain. The germline gives CDR1 MRHNA, CDR2 SNTAGT. With 5 bases removed from V and 0 bases from J, the gap between germline ends came to 12 bases. The CDR3 totals 15 residues. The CDR3 coding sequence is TGTGCCAGCAGTAAAACTGGCGTTAGCACAGATACGCAGTATTTT. Translating it yields CASSKTGVSTDTQYF.

The chain uses TRBV20-1 and TRBJ2-3; either TRBD1 or TRBD2 may supply D (7 bases each). This CDR3 has 12 residues. Per the germline V gene, CDR1 is DFQATT and CDR2 is SNEGSKA (reference sequence). The V and J ends lost 7 bases and 3 bases respectively, with 11 bases between them. CDR3 DNA: TGCAGTGTCAGGGGGGGGACAGATACGCAGTATTTT. As protein: CSVRGGTDTQYF.

This clonotype was picked up a small number of times. V usage is TRBV10-1 and J usage is TRBJ1-1; 10 positions match TRBD1. This CDR3 has 14 residues. V dropped 2 bases and J dropped 7; count of bases not matched to a gene: 4. Germline CDR1 WNHNN, CDR2 SYGVQD (reference sequence). CDR3 nucleotides: TGCGCCAGCAGTGAGGCCGGGACAGGGGATGAAGCTTTCTTT. Protein: CASSEAGTGDEAFF.

This clonotype came up a few times. This chain uses TRBV20-1 with TRBJ2-1; the D gene is possibly TRBD1 (6 bases). Trimming shortened V by 6 bases and J by 10 bases, and 13 bases separated the two germline ends. This CDR3 contains 11 residues. Germline V CDR1 and CDR2: DFQATT, SNEGSKA (reference sequence). The CDR3 region has the DNA TGCAGTGCAGATTACAGGGCCGAGCAGTTCTTC. Residues: CSADYRAEQFF.

The CDR3 DNA is TGCAGTGCTAGAGATCTTAGGACAGGGGGTTTCGGCAATCAGCCCCAGCATTTT. It yields the protein CSARDLRTGGFGNQPQHF. The chain uses TRBV20-1 and TRBJ1-5; 10 nucleotides match TRBD1. With 0 bases clipped from V and 2 bases from J, the junction kept 10 bases outside the gene matches. This CDR3 has 18 residues. Germline loops: CDR1 DFQATT, CDR2 SNEGSKA (reference sequence).

The chain employs TRBV24-1 and TRBJ1-6; no reliable D call. V lost 7 bases to trimming and J lost 7 bases, with 10 bases between them. This CDR3 has 13 residues. Germline V gene data show CDR1 as KGHDR and CDR2 as SFDVKD. DNA for the CDR3: TGTGCCACCAGGGCAAACGGGAATTCACCCCTCCACTTT. Translated, it gives CATRANGNSPLHF.

Only a few counts were recorded for this clonotype. The chain couples TRBV6-5 to TRBJ1-2; TRBD1 might be the D (5 bases). Germline V CDR1 and CDR2: MNHEY, SVGAGI. Trimming stripped 4 bases from V and 1 base from J, with 16 bases between. The CDR3 consists of 16 residues. The CDR3 is CASSSLAQEINYGYTF. CDR3 bases: TGTGCCAGCAGTTCCCTAGCACAGGAAATTAACTATGGCTACACCTTC.

This clonotype appeared a few times. This chain joins TRBV6-5 and TRBJ1-1, with D uncertain. The CDR3 covers 13 residues. CDR1 is MNHEY and CDR2 is SVGAGI in the germline V gene. The V gene lost 2 bases and the J gene lost 8 bases, with 12 bases spanning the gap. The chain's CDR3 is CASSYRPLGEAFF. The DNA for the CDR3 is TGTGCCAGCAGTTACCGACCCCTCGGGGAAGCTTTCTTT.

This clonotype has a handful of counts. V gene TRBV6-4 combines with J gene TRBJ1-2; unclear D gene. CDR3 length: 11 amino acids. Per germline, CDR1 MRHNA and CDR2 SNTAGT. Trimming removed 0 bases at V and 5 bases at J, with 1 base between. CDR3 sequence: CASSDSYGYTF. CDR3 bases: TGTGCCAGCAGTGACTCGTATGGCTACACCTTC.

This chain uses TRBV11-2 with TRBJ1-3, with 7 bases fitting TRBD1. V lost 6 bases to trimming and J lost 4 bases; unmatched junction nucleotides: 9. Germline V gene lookup returns CDR1 SGHAT and CDR2 FQNNGV. This CDR3 has 15 amino acids. This CDR3 is CASRPYDREGNTIYF. The CDR3 coding sequence is TGTGCCAGCAGACCCTATGACAGGGAAGGAAACACCATATATTTT.

This clonotype was seen a handful of times. This sequence joins TRBV27 and TRBJ1-6; D ambiguous. Per germline, CDR1 MNHEY and CDR2 SMNVEV (reference sequence). With 4 bases removed from V and 5 bases from J, the gap between germline ends came to 9 bases. The CDR3 runs to 14 residues. CDR3 residues: CASSWRSNNSPLHF. The CDR3 coding sequence is TGTGCCAGCAGTTGGCGGTCGAATAATTCACCCCTCCACTTT.

The chain carries TRBV11-2 and TRBJ2-3; perhaps D is TRBD1 or TRBD2 (5 bases each). This CDR3 spans 15 amino acids. V lost 1 base, J lost 5 bases, and 13 bases lay in between. CDR1 and CDR2 from the germline V gene are SGHAT and FQNNGV. CDR3 DNA: TGTGCCAGCAGCTTAGCAGGCAGGGAGATAGATACGCAGTATTTT. It encodes CASSLAGREIDTQYF.

This sequence joins TRBV15 and TRBJ1-3; D remains ambiguous. Trimming removed 0 bases from V and 3 bases from J, with 9 bases in between. This CDR3 contains 15 residues. The germline V gene has CDR1 LNHNV and CDR2 YYDKDF (reference sequence). This CDR3 reads CATSRDRSIGNTIYF. CDR3 nucleotides: TGTGCCACCAGCAGAGATCGAAGTATTGGAAACACCATATATTTT. Supplemented by reference TRBV15 and TRBJ1-3, the full variable domain reads DAMVIQNPRYQVTQFGKPVTLSCSQTLNHNVMYWYQQKSSQAPKLLFHYYDKDFNNEADTPDNFQSRRPNTSFCFLDIRSPGLGDTAMYLCATSRDRSIGNTIYFGEGSWLTVV.

This chain uses TRBV6-2 or TRBV6-3 with TRBJ1-5, with D hard to call. The CDR3 runs to 16 residues. V lost 2 bases, J lost 2 bases, and 13 bases lay in between. The V gene's germline CDR1 is MNHEY and CDR2 SVGEGT. This CDR3 reads CASSYEGQRGNQPQHF. The CDR3 DNA reads as TGTGCCAGCAGTTACGAGGGTCAGAGAGGCAATCAGCCCCAGCATTTT.

The V and J genes are TRBV6-1 and TRBJ1-5; possibly TRBD1 for D (5 bases). The CDR3 length is 15 residues. The V end was cut by 7 bases, the J end by 0 bases, with 13 bases between. CDR1 and CDR2 (germline): MNHNS, SASEGT. The CDR3: CASTRSGNSNQPQHF. The CDR3 DNA reads TGTGCCAGCACCCGATCAGGGAATAGCAATCAGCCCCAGCATTTT.

V usage is TRBV20-1 and J usage is TRBJ2-2; D ambiguous. This CDR3 contains 15 residues. Germline-derived CDR1 and CDR2 are DFQATT and SNEGSKA (reference sequence). The V and J ends lost 0 bases and 4 bases respectively, with 12 bases between them. The CDR3 reads CSARDPQARTGELFF. The DNA of the CDR3 is TGCAGTGCTAGAGATCCCCAGGCCCGCACCGGGGAGCTGTTTTTT.

This chain links TRBV29-1 with TRBJ1-2; the match to TRBD1 covers 8 bases. The CDR3 is 14 residues long. V dropped 3 bases and J dropped 4; count of bases not matched to a gene: 7. Germline CDR1 and CDR2: SQVTM and ANQGSEA. Written as DNA, the CDR3 is TGCAGCGTTGATCATGGACAGGGAGTCTATGGCTACACCTTC. Residues: CSVDHGQGVYGYTF.

On this clonotype: The junction and the germline gene differ at one end; a read error may be behind it. The chain uses TRBV19 and TRBJ1-5, with TRBD1 as a possible D gene (5 bases). Germline V gene data show CDR1 as LNHDA and CDR2 as SQIVND (reference sequence). This CDR3 comprises 17 residues. This chain's CDR3 is CTSSIGRDPSAGQPQHF. The CDR3, as DNA: TGTACCAGTAGTATAGGAAGGGACCCCTCGGCGGGTCAGCCCCAGCATTTT.

This clonotype came up once. This sequence joins TRBV20-1 and TRBJ2-3, with 7 positions matching TRBD2. This CDR3 is built from 14 residues. Trimming cost V 1 base and J 5 bases; bases outside gene matches: 6. The germline gives CDR1 DFQATT, CDR2 SNEGSKA (reference sequence). CDR3 protein: CSARGLAGLDTQYF. The DNA of the CDR3 is TGCAGTGCTAGAGGACTAGCTGGTTTAGATACGCAGTATTTT.

This clonotype was seen only a few times. The rearrangement joins TRBV6-1 to TRBJ2-3; D not certain. The V gene's germline CDR1 is MNHNS and CDR2 SASEGT. With 2 bases removed from V and 11 bases from J, the gap between germline ends came to 11 bases. The CDR3 totals 12 residues. The CDR3 is CASSEYGGRQYF. The CDR3, as DNA: TGTGCCAGCAGTGAATATGGCGGCAGGCAGTATTTT.

This chain links TRBV20-1 with TRBJ1-1; D is unclear. CDR3 length: 13 residues. Germline CDR1 reads DFQATT; CDR2 reads SNEGSKA (reference sequence). V was clipped by 5 bases and J by 3 bases, with 13 bases between them. CDR3 protein: CSAPRVLDTEAFF. The CDR3 DNA reads TGCAGTGCTCCACGGGTGTTGGACACTGAAGCTTTCTTT.